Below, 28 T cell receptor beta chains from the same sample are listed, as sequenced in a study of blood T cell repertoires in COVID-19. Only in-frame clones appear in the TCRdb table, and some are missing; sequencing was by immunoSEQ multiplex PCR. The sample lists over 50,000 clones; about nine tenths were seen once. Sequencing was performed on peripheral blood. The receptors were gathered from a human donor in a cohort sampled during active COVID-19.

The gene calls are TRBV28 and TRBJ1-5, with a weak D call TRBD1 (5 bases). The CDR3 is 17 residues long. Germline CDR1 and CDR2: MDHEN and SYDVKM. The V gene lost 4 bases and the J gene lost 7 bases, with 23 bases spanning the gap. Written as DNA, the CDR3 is TGTGCCAGCAGTTCACAAGCGGGGCAGGTTCGGATCCAGCCCCAGCATTTT. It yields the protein CASSSQAGQVRIQPQHF.

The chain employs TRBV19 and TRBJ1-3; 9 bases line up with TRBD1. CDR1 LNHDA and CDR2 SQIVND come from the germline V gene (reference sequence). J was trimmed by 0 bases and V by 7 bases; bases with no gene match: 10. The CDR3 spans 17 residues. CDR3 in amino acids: CASTKPGTGLSGNTIYF. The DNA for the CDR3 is TGTGCCAGTACCAAACCCGGGACAGGGCTCTCTGGAAACACCATATATTTT.

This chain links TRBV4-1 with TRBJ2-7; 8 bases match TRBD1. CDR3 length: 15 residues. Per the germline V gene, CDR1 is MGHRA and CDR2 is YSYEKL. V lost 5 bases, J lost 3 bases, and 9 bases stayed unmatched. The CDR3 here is CASSTRQGSIYEQYF. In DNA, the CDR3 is TGCGCCAGCAGCACCAGACAGGGGTCGATCTACGAGCAGTACTTC.

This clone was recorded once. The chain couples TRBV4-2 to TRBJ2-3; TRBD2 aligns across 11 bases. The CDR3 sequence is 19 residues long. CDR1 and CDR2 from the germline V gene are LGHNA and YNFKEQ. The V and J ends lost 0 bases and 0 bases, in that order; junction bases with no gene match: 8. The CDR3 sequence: CASSQDRLAGGTSTDTQYF. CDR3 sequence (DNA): TGTGCCAGCAGCCAAGATAGGCTAGCGGGGGGCACTAGCACAGATACGCAGTATTTT.

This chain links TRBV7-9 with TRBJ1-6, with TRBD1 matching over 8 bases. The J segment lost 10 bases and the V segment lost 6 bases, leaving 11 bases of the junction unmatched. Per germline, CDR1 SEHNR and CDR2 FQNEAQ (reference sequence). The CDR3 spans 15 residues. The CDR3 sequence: CASRPIDRGNSPLHF. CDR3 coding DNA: TGTGCCAGCAGGCCTATAGACAGGGGCAACTCACCCCTCCACTTT.

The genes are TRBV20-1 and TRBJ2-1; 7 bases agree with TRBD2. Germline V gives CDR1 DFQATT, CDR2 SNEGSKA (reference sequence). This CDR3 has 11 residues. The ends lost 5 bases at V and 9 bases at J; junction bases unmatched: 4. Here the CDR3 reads CSAAGTIEQFF. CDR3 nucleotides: TGCAGTGCTGCTGGGACTATTGAGCAGTTCTTC.

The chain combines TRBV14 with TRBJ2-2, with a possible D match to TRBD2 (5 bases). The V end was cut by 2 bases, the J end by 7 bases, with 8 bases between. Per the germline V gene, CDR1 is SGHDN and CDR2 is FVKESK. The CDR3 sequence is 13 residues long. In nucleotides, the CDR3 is TGTGCCAGCAGCCAATCCGGGATCGGGGAGCTGTTTTTT. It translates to CASSQSGIGELFF.

CDR3 bases: TGTGCCAGCAGCCAAGCCAGGGCAGCTCTTAGCGAGCAGTACTTC. Translation: CASSQARAALSEQYF. This rearrangement joins TRBV3-1 (or the pseudogene TRBV3-2) to TRBJ2-7; D is possibly TRBD1 (5 bases). The germline V gene has CDR1 LGHDT and CDR2 YNNKEL (reference sequence). Trimming took off 1 base at V and 6 bases at J, with 16 bases between the two ends. This CDR3 region has 15 residues.

CDR3: CASSQIGGRENYGYTF. Written as DNA, the CDR3 is TGCGCCAGCAGCCAAATAGGTGGCAGGGAAAACTATGGCTACACCTTC. The chain carries TRBV4-1 and TRBJ1-2; D is possibly TRBD1 (5 bases). V was clipped by 2 bases and J by 2 bases, with 15 bases between them. The CDR3 is made up of 16 amino acids. Germline CDR1 reads MGHRA; CDR2 reads YSYEKL.

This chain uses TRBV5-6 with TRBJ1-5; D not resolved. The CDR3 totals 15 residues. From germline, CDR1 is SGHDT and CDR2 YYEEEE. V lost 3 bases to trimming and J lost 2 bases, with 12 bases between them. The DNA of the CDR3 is TGTGCCAGCAGCTCAGCCAGGCCAGGCAATCAGCCCCAGCATTTT. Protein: CASSSARPGNQPQHF.

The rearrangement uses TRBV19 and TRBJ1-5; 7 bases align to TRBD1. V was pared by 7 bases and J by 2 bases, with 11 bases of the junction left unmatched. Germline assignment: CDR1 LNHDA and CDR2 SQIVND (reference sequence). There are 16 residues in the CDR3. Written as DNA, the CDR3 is TGTGCCAGTATAGGCAGGGGGATTGGCGGCAATCAGCCCCAGCATTTT. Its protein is CASIGRGIGGNQPQHF.

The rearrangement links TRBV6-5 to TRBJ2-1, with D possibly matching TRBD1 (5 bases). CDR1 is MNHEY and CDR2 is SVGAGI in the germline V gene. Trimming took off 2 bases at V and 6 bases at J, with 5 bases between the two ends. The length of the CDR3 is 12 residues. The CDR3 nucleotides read TGTGCCAGCAGTTACGACAGCAATGAGCAGTTCTTC. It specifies CASSYDSNEQFF.

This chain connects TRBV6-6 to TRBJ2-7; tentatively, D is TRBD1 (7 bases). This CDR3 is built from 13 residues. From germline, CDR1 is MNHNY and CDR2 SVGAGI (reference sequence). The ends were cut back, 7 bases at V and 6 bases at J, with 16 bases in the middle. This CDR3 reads CASTTPGGSEQYF. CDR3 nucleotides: TGTGCCAGCACCACCCCAGGGGGGTCCGAGCAGTACTTC.

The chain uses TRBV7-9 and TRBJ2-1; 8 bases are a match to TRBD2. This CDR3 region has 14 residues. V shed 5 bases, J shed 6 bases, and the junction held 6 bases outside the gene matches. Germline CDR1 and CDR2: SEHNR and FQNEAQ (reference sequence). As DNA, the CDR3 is TGTGCCAGCAGCACGCGACTAGCGTCCAATGAGCAGTTCTTC. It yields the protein CASSTRLASNEQFF.

The CDR3 region has the DNA TGTGCCAGCTCACCAACGGAGGGAAGCTCCTACGAGCAGTACTTC. Its translation is CASSPTEGSSYEQYF. The chain links TRBV18 to TRBJ2-7; possible D gene TRBD2, 6 bases. Germline-derived CDR1 and CDR2 are KGHSH and LQKENI. The CDR3 extends over 15 amino acids. The germline V and J ends were trimmed by 2 bases and 0 bases, with 11 bases remaining between them.

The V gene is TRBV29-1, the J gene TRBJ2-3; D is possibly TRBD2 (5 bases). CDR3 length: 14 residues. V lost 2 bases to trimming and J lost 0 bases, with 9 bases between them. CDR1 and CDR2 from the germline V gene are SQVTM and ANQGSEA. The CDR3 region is CSVEKADSTDTQYF. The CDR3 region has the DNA TGCAGCGTTGAAAAAGCGGACAGCACAGATACGCAGTATTTT.

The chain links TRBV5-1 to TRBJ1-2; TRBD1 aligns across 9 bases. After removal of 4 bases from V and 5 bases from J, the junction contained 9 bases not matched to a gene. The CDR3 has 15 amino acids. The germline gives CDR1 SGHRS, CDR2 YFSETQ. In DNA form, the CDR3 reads TGCGCCAGCAGCACTCAGGGACAGGGAGGATATGGCTACACCTTC. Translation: CASSTQGQGGYGYTF.

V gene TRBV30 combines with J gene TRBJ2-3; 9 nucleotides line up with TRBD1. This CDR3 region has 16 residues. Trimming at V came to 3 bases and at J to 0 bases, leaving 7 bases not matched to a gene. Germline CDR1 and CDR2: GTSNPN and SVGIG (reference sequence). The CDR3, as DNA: TGTGCCTGGAGCCCCGGGACAGGGAGCAGCACAGATACGCAGTATTTT. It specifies CAWSPGTGSSTDTQYF.

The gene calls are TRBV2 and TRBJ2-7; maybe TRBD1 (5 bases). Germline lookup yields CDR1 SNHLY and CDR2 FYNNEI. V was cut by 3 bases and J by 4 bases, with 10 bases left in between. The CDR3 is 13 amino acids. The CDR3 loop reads CASSDQGMYEQYF. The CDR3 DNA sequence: TGTGCCAGCAGTGACCAGGGTATGTACGAGCAGTACTTC.

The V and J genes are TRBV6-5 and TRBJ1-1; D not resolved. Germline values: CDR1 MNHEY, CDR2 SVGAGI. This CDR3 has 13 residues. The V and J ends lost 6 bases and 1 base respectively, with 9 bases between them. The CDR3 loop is CASRLQPNTEAFF. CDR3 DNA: TGTGCCAGCAGATTACAGCCGAACACTGAAGCTTTCTTT.

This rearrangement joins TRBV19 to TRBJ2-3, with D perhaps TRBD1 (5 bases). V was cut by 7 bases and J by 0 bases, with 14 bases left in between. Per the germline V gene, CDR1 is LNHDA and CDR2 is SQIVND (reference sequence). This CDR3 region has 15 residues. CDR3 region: CASTVGRPSTDTQYF. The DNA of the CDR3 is TGTGCCAGTACCGTGGGGCGGCCTAGCACAGATACGCAGTATTTT.

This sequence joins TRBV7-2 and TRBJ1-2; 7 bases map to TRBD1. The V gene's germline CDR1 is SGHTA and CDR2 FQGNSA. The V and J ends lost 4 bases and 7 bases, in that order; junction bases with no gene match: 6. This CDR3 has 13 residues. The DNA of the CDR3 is TGTGCCAGCAGCTCGAAGCAGGGGGGTGGCTACACCTTC. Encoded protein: CASSSKQGGGYTF.

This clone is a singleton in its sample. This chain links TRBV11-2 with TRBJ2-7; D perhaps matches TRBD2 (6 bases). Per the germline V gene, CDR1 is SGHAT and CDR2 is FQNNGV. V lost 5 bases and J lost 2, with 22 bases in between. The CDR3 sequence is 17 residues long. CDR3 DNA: TGTGCCAGCAGCCAGAACGGGGGAGCCCTCGGAACCTACGAGCAGTACTTC. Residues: CASSQNGGALGTYEQYF.

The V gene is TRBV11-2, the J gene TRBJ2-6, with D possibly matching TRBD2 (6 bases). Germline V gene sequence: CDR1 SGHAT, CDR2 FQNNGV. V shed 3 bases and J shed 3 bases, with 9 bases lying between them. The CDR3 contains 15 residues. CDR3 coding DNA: TGTGCCAGCAGCTTGTGGAGGGGTGGGGCCAACGTCCTGACTTTC. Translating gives CASSLWRGGANVLTF.

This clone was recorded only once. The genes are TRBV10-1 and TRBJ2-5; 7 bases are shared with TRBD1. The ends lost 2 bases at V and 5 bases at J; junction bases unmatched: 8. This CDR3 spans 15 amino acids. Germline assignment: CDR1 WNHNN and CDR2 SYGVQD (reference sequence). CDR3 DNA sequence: TGCGCCAGCAGTGAGGACAGGGCGCGAACGGAGACCCAGTACTTC. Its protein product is CASSEDRARTETQYF.

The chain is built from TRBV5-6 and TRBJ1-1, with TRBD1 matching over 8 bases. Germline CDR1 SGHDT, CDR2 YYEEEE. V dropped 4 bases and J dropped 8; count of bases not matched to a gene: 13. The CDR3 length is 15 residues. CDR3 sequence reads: CASSPELNRGEEAFF. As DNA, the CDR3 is TGTGCCAGCAGCCCCGAACTCAACAGGGGGGAGGAAGCTTTCTTT. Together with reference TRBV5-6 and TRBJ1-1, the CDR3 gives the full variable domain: DAGVTQSPTHLIKTRGQQVTLRCSPKSGHDTVSWYQQALGQGPQFIFQYYEEEERQRGNFPDRFSGHQFPNYSSELNVNALLLGDSALYLCASSPELNRGEEAFFGQGTRLTVV.

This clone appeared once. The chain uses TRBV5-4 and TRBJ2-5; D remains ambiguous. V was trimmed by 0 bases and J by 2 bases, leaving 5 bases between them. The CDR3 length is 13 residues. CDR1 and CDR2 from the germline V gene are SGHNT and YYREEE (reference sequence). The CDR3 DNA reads TGTGCCAGCAGCTTGGGGCCGCAAGAGACCCAGTACTTC. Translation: CASSLGPQETQYF.

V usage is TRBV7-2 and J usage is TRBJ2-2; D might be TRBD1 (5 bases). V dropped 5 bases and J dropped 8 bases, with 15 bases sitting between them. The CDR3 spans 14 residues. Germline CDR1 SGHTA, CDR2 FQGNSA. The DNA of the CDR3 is TGTGCCAGCAGCACGTACGACCCAGGGGGGGAGCTGTTTTTT. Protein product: CASSTYDPGGELFF. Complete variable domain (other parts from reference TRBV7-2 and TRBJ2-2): GAGVSQSPSNKVTEKGKDVELRCDPISGHTALYWYRQSLGQGLEFLIYFQGNSAPDKSGLPSDRFSAERTGGSVSTLTIQRTQQEDSAVYLCASSTYDPGGELFFGEGSRLTVL.